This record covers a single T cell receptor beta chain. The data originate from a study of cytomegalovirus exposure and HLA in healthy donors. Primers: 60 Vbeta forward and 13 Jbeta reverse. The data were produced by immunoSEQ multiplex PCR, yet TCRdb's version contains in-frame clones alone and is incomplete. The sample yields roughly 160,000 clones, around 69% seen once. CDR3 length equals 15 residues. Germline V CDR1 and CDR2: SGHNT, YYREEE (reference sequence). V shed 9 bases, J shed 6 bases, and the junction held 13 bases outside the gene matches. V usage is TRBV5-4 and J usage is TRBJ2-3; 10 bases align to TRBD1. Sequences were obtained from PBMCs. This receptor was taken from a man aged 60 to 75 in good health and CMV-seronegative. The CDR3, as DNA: TGTGCCACCAAACCGACAGGGGGCCGTCTGGATACGCAGTATTTT. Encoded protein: CATKPTGGRLDTQYF.